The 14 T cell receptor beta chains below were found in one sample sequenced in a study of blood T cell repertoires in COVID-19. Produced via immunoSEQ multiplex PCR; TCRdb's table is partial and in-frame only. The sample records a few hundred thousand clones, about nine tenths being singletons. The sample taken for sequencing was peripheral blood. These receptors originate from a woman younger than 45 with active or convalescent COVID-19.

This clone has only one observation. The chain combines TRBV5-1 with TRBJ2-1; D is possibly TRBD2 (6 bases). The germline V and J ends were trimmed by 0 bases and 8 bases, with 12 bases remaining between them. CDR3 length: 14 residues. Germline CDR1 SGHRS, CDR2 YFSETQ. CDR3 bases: TGCGCCAGCAGCTTGGTCGGGAGTCGGGATGAGCAGTTCTTC. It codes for CASSLVGSRDEQFF.

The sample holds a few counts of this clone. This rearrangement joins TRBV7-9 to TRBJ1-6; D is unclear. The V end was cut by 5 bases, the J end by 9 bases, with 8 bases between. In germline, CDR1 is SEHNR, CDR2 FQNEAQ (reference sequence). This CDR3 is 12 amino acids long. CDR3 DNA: TGTGCCAGCAGCCCTGGGAGTTCACCCCTCCACTTT. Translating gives CASSPGSSPLHF.

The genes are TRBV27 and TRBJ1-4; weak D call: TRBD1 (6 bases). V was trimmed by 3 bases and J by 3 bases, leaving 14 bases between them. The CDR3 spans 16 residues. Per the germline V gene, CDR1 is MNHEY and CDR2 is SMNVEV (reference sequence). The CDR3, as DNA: TGTGCCAGCAGTTTGGGGGGGGCGCTATCTAATGAAAAACTGTTTTTT. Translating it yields CASSLGGALSNEKLFF.

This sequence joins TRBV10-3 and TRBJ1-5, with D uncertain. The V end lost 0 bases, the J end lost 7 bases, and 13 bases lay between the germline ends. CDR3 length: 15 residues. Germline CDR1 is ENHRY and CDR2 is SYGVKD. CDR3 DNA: TGTGCCATCAGTGAGTCGAGGCGACCCGGACAGCCCCAGCATTTT. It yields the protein CAISESRRPGQPQHF.

This CDR3 is CASSQSPGLVSLDTQYF. For the CDR3, the DNA is TGCGCCAGCAGCCAAAGCCCGGGACTAGTTTCGTTAGATACGCAGTATTTT. The chain combines TRBV4-3 with TRBJ2-3; 8 nucleotides align to TRBD2. Trimming cost V 2 bases and J 5 bases; bases outside gene matches: 12. This CDR3 region has 17 residues. CDR1 and CDR2 from the germline V gene are LGHNA and YSLEER.

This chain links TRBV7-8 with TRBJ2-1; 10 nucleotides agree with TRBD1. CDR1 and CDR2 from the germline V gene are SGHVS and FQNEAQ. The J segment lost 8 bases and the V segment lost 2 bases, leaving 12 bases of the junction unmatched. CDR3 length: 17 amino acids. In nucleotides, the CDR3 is TGTGCCAGCAGCTTAACCGGCGGGACAGGGGCAGGCGATGAGCAGTTCTTC. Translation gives CASSLTGGTGAGDEQFF.

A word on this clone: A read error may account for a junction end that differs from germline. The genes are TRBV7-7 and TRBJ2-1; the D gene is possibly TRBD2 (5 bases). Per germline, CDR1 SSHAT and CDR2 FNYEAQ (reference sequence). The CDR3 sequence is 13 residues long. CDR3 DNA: TGTGCTAGCAGCACTAGCTCCTACAATGAGCAGTTCTTC. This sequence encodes CASSTSSYNEQFF.

The CDR3, as DNA: TGCGCCAGCAGCTTGACAGGTGCAAACACCGGGGAGCTGTTTTTT. The encoded protein is CASSLTGANTGELFF. V and J are TRBV5-1 and TRBJ2-2, with TRBD1 as a possible D gene (5 bases). Trimming pared 1 base from V and 2 bases from J, leaving 9 bases between. The V gene's germline CDR1 is SGHRS and CDR2 YFSETQ. The CDR3 contains 15 residues.

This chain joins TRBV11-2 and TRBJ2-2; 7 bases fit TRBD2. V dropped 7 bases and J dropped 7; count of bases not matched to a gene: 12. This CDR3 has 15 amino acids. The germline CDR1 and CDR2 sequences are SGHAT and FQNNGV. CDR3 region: CASTLPGRGYGELFF. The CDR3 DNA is TGTGCCAGCACCCTCCCGGGGCGGGGGTACGGGGAGCTGTTTTTT. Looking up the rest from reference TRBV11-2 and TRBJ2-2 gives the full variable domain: EAGVAQSPRYKIIEKRQSVAFWCNPISGHATLYWYQQILGQGPKLLIQFQNNGVVDDSQLPKDRFSAERLKGVDSTLKIQPAKLEDSAVYLCASTLPGRGYGELFFGEGSRLTVL.

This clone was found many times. In DNA, the CDR3 is TGTGCCAGCAGCAAAAAGTGGACACTGAACACTGAAGCTTTCTTT. This sequence encodes CASSKKWTLNTEAFF. The chain recombines TRBV21-1 with TRBJ1-1; the DNA was not used to check the table's D call, TRBD1. TRBV21-1 is termed a pseudogene. The CDR3 extends over 15 amino acids.

The CDR3 nucleotides are TGTGCCAGCAGTGATCGGGGGTTTGAGCAGTACTTC. Protein sequence: CASSDRGFEQYF. This chain uses TRBV2 with TRBJ2-7; perhaps TRBD2 as D (6 bases). V was clipped by 3 bases and J by 7 bases, with 10 bases between them. This CDR3 has 12 residues. CDR1 is SNHLY and CDR2 is FYNNEI in the germline V gene.

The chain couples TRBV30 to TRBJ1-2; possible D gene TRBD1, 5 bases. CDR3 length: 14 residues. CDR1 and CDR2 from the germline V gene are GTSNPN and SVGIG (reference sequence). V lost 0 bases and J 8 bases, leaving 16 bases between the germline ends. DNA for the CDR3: TGTGCCTGGAGTGTGGGGGGGAAGGTGGGCGGCTACACCTTC. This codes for CAWSVGGKVGGYTF.

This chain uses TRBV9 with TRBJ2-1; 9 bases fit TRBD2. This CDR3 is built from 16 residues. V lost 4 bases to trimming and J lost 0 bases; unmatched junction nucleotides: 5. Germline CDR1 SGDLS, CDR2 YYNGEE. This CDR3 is CASSNLAGTSYNEQFF. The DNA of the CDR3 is TGTGCCAGCAGCAACCTAGCGGGAACCTCCTACAATGAGCAGTTCTTC.

The CDR3 region has the DNA TGTGCCTCCAGCAGGGGATACGAGCAGTACTTC. Its translation is CASSRGYEQYF. The chain employs TRBV30 and TRBJ2-7, with D possibly matching TRBD1 (6 bases). With 7 bases removed from V and 4 bases from J, the gap between germline ends came to 11 bases. The CDR3 runs 11 residues. Germline values: CDR1 GTSNPN, CDR2 SVGIG (reference sequence).